These 4 T cell receptor beta chains came from one sample sequenced in a study of regulatory T cells in long-lasting Graves disease. Sequencing libraries for TCR beta were prepared with iRepertoire HTBI primers and Arm-PCR of CDR3 regions. TCRdb re-called the multiplex PCR reads through MiXCR, storing one row per CDR3 protein. The repertoire holds some 350,000 distinct CDR3 sequences, with 15% to 20% as singletons. Time point noted: newly diagnosed GD, antithyroid drugs for less than 3 months. Making the TCR library involved RNA that had been extracted from PBMCs. These data were likewise used in another study, on T cells in Graves' hyperthyroidism and ophthalmopathy.

Sequences were derived from peripheral blood mononuclear cells (PBMCs), sampled at new diagnosis, from a patient treated with antithyroid drugs. These receptors were collected from a woman between 18 and 29 years old with Graves disease.

This clonotype was counted at least ten times. The chain uses TRBV4-2 and TRBJ2-5; D perhaps matches TRBD1 (6 bases). Trimming stripped 0 bases from V and 13 bases from J, with 21 bases between. CDR3 length: 15 residues. The germline gives CDR1 LGHNA, CDR2 YNFKEQ. The DNA of the CDR3 is TGTGCCAGCAGCCAAGATTTAACAGGGCTGGAGACCTCGTACTTC. This translates into CASSQDLTGLETSYF.

The chain is built from TRBV5-1 and TRBJ2-1, with 10 nucleotides matching TRBD2. Germline trimming cut 3 bases from V and 9 bases from J; bases unmatched to any gene: 3. Germline CDR1 reads SGHRS; CDR2 reads YFSETQ. The CDR3 has 13 amino acids. The CDR3 nucleotides are TGCGCCAGCAGCTCGGGACTAGCGACTGAGCAGTTCTTC. It is translated as CASSSGLATEQFF.

Only a few counts were recorded for this clonotype. This chain connects TRBV27 to TRBJ2-1, with TRBD2 matching over 12 bases. J was trimmed by 6 bases and V by 7 bases; bases with no gene match: 4. Germline-derived CDR1 and CDR2 are MNHEY and SMNVEV (reference sequence). The CDR3 sequence is 14 residues long. Here the CDR3 reads CASILLAGGNEQFF. CDR3 DNA sequence: TGTGCCAGCATCCTACTAGCGGGGGGCAATGAGCAGTTCTTC.

This clonotype was counted many times. CDR3 coding DNA: TGTGCCAGCAGCCAAGGGTTATCCCTAGCGGGGAATCGGGAGACCCAGTACTTC. This codes for CASSQGLSLAGNRETQYF. The chain is built from TRBV14 and TRBJ2-5, with 9 positions matching TRBD2. V shed 1 base and J 5 bases; nucleotides not matched to a gene: 14. The germline gives CDR1 SGHDN, CDR2 FVKESK. CDR3 size: 18 residues.